The 20 T cell receptor beta chains in this list originate from one sample, sequenced in a study of memory CD4+ T cells and cytomegalovirus serostatus. Profiled with immunoSEQ multiplex PCR; TCRdb holds only in-frame clones, not every one. The table has 70,000 to 95,000 clones, more than 70% seen once. Single viable CD3+CD4+CD8-CD45RO+ cells were sorted as the memory CD4+ T cells. Specimen: memory CD4+ T cells from blood. These receptors originate from an adult in good health and CMV-seronegative.

The genes are TRBV30 and TRBJ1-3; perhaps TRBD1 as D (5 bases). The CDR3 consists of 17 residues. Trimming pared 2 bases from V and 3 bases from J, leaving 20 bases between. Germline-derived CDR1 and CDR2 are GTSNPN and SVGIG (reference sequence). CDR3 amino acids: CAWSYPGRRHDGNTIYF. For the CDR3, the DNA is TGTGCCTGGAGTTATCCGGGACGCAGGCATGATGGAAACACCATATATTTT.

The chain is built from TRBV6-6 and TRBJ1-2; perhaps TRBD1 as D (5 bases). Germline CDR1 reads MNHNY; CDR2 reads SVGAGI (reference sequence). V lost 5 bases, J lost 4 bases, and 17 bases lay in between. This CDR3 has 15 amino acids. This CDR3 reads CASSDGTGRIYGYTF. The CDR3 bases are TGTGCCAGCAGTGACGGAACGGGACGGATCTATGGCTACACCTTC.

The chain carries TRBV7-9 and TRBJ1-1; possible D gene TRBD1, 6 bases. Between the trimmed V and J ends, which lost 5 bases and 5 bases, there was a span of 18 bases. Per germline, CDR1 SEHNR and CDR2 FQNEAQ (reference sequence). There are 15 residues in the CDR3. Here the CDR3 DNA reads TGTGCCAGCAGCCAAGGGGGGAGGGAGGCGACTGAAGCTTTCTTT. As protein: CASSQGGREATEAFF.

The rearrangement uses TRBV19 and TRBJ1-2, with D possibly matching TRBD1 (6 bases). Between the trimmed V and J ends, which lost 3 bases and 4 bases, there was a span of 12 bases. The CDR3 loop spans 14 amino acids. Looked up from germline, CDR1 is LNHDA and CDR2 is SQIVND (reference sequence). CDR3 sequence (DNA): TGTGCCAGTAGTATGACAGGACGAAGCTATGGCTACACCTTC. This sequence encodes CASSMTGRSYGYTF.

The genes are TRBV18 and TRBJ2-5; a possible D gene is TRBD2 (5 bases). CDR1 KGHSH and CDR2 LQKENI come from the germline V gene. The CDR3 length is 16 residues. Trimming pared 3 bases from V and 2 bases from J, leaving 16 bases between. The CDR3 coding sequence is TGTGCCAGCTCACCGCGAGGGAATCCCATGCAAGAGACCCAGTACTTC. It specifies CASSPRGNPMQETQYF. Drawing the rest from reference TRBV18 and TRBJ2-5, the complete variable domain is NAGVMQNPRHLVRRRGQEARLRCSPMKGHSHVYWYRQLPEEGLKFMVYLQKENIIDESGMPKERFSAEFPKEGPSILRIQQVVRGDSAAYFCASSPRGNPMQETQYFGPGTRLLVL.

The CDR3, as DNA: TGTGCCAGCAGCCAAAGACGGCTCTATGGCTACACCTTC. This translates into CASSQRRLYGYTF. The V and J genes are TRBV28 and TRBJ1-2, with D uncertain. The CDR3 has 13 residues. The germline CDR1 and CDR2 sequences are MDHEN and SYDVKM. Trimming took 6 bases from V and 4 from J, leaving 12 bases between them.

This clone was detected a few times. In nucleotides, the CDR3 is TGTGCCAGCAGCTTGGAGAGGGCCCGGTATGGCTACACCTTC. This sequence encodes CASSLERARYGYTF. The gene calls are TRBV7-2 and TRBJ1-2; D gene uncertain. This CDR3 region has 14 residues. Trimming pared 3 bases from V and 5 bases from J, leaving 13 bases between. Germline CDR1 and CDR2: SGHTA and FQGNSA.

The rearrangement uses TRBV7-7 and TRBJ1-4, with D unclear. The germline gives CDR1 SSHAT, CDR2 FNYEAQ (reference sequence). The CDR3 spans 12 residues. In DNA form, the CDR3 reads TGTGCGATTGGGATTTCCTTCGAAAAACTGTTTTTT. Its translation: CAIGISFEKLFF.

The rearrangement uses TRBV7-6 and TRBJ2-1; 12 nucleotides agree with TRBD2. J gave up 8 bases and V 4 bases, and 12 bases lay outside the gene matches. CDR3 size: 17 residues. The V gene's germline CDR1 is SGHVS and CDR2 FNYEAQ. The CDR3 reads CASSSSPLAGGPYEQFF. CDR3 coding DNA: TGTGCCAGCAGCTCTTCACCTCTAGCGGGGGGGCCGTATGAGCAGTTCTTC.

Ten or more counts support this clone. The chain uses TRBV4-3 and TRBJ1-2; 7 positions agree with TRBD1. V shed 0 bases, J shed 6 bases, and the junction held 16 bases outside the gene matches. This CDR3 is 18 amino acids long. CDR1 is LGHNA and CDR2 is YSLEER in the germline V gene. The chain's CDR3 is CASSQEMGPGQRRNGYTF. In nucleotides, the CDR3 is TGCGCCAGCAGCCAAGAAATGGGGCCGGGACAGCGAAGGAATGGCTACACCTTC.

The V gene is TRBV7-3, the J gene TRBJ1-2; a weak D match, TRBD1 (5 bases). Germline V gene sequence: CDR1 SGHTA, CDR2 FQGTGA. The CDR3 is made up of 13 amino acids. The V end lost 1 base, the J end lost 6 bases, and 9 bases lay between the germline ends. CDR3 protein: CASSLSIGDGYTF. CDR3 sequence (DNA): TGTGCCAGCAGCTTAAGTATAGGGGATGGCTACACCTTC.

V usage is TRBV10-3 and J usage is TRBJ1-1; D unresolved. This CDR3 comprises 17 residues. CDR1 is ENHRY, CDR2 SYGVKD, per germline. V lost 4 bases and J lost 1, with 19 bases in between. DNA of the CDR3: TGTGCCATCAGTGGAGCCTACGGGAGAGCGAGGAACACTGAAGCTTTCTTT. Its protein product is CAISGAYGRARNTEAFF.

The chain carries TRBV7-6 and TRBJ2-1, with D possibly matching TRBD1 (5 bases). The germline CDR1 and CDR2 sequences are SGHVS and FNYEAQ. CDR3 length: 14 residues. V lost 2 bases and J lost 6, with 11 bases in between. CDR3 region: CASSLRQSGNEQFF. The CDR3 DNA reads TGTGCCAGCAGCTTACGACAGTCCGGCAATGAGCAGTTCTTC.

This chain uses TRBV14 with TRBJ2-3; TRBD1 might be the D (6 bases). V was cut by 2 bases and J by 0 bases, with 12 bases left in between. The germline V gene has CDR1 SGHDN and CDR2 FVKESK. The CDR3 sequence is 16 residues long. The DNA for the CDR3 is TGTGCCAGCAGCCAAAGGACAGCGGCTAGCACAGATACGCAGTATTTT. Translated: CASSQRTAASTDTQYF.

This sequence joins TRBV7-2 and TRBJ1-5; 9 bases are shared with TRBD1. CDR1 and CDR2 from the germline V gene are SGHTA and FQGNSA. CDR3 length: 15 amino acids. V lost 4 bases to trimming and J lost 4 bases; unmatched junction nucleotides: 5. Here the CDR3 DNA reads TGTGCCAGCAGCTCGACAGGGGGTTTAAATCAGCCCCAGCATTTT. It translates to CASSSTGGLNQPQHF.

This rearrangement joins TRBV9 to TRBJ2-3, with 10 bases that match TRBD2. Trimming removed 3 bases from V and 2 bases from J; junction bases left unmatched: 6. This CDR3 has 16 amino acids. Looked up from germline, CDR1 is SGDLS and CDR2 is YYNGEE. This chain's CDR3 is CASSAGLAAFTDTQYF. As DNA, the CDR3 is TGTGCCAGCAGCGCAGGACTAGCGGCGTTCACAGATACGCAGTATTTT.

This chain joins TRBV5-4 and TRBJ1-3, with a possible D match to TRBD1 (5 bases). Trimming left V 0 bases short and J 4 bases short, with 11 bases between. CDR3 length: 15 residues. Germline CDR1 and CDR2: SGHNT and YYREEE (reference sequence). The CDR3 loop is CASSLGLGDGNTIYF. The CDR3, as DNA: TGTGCCAGCAGCTTGGGGTTAGGGGACGGAAACACCATATATTTT.

The chain joins TRBV7-2 to TRBJ2-6; D perhaps matches TRBD2 (5 bases). Germline lookup yields CDR1 SGHTA and CDR2 FQGNSA. V was cut by 3 bases and J by 2 bases, with 8 bases left in between. CDR3 size: 15 residues. The CDR3 DNA reads TGTGCCAGCAGCTTCGGGCGGGCTGGGGCCAACGTCCTGACTTTC. It yields the protein CASSFGRAGANVLTF.

The CDR3 loop reads CSVETGGRGNTIYF. The CDR3 DNA is TGCAGCGTTGAAACAGGGGGGAGAGGAAACACCATATATTTT. The V gene is TRBV29-1, the J gene TRBJ1-3, with 8 bases fitting TRBD1. V trimming: 2 bases; J trimming: 4 bases; junction bases outside the gene matches: 4. Germline CDR1 reads SQVTM; CDR2 reads ANQGSEA. The CDR3 loop spans 14 amino acids.

V gene TRBV9 combines with J gene TRBJ1-1; D may be TRBD1 (5 bases). V was cut by 0 bases and J by 1 base, with 10 bases left in between. The CDR3 is 15 amino acids. Germline CDR1 SGDLS, CDR2 YYNGEE. The DNA of the CDR3 is TGTGCCAGCAGCGTAGGGGGCGCCGGGAACACTGAAGCTTTCTTT. It codes for CASSVGGAGNTEAFF. Drawing the rest from reference TRBV9 and TRBJ1-1, the complete variable domain is DSGVTQTPKHLITATGQRVTLRCSPRSGDLSVYWYQQSLDQGLQFLIQYYNGEERAKGNILERFSAQQFPDLHSELNLSSLELGDSALYFCASSVGGAGNTEAFFGQGTRLTVV.